Listed here are 32 T cell receptor beta chains from one sample, sequenced in a study of radiation and T cells in renal cell carcinoma. Sequenced by immunoSEQ multiplex PCR; TCRdb stores in-frame clones only, minus some. Of approximately 79,000 clones in the sample, around 80% were seen once. The time point denotes: blood 2 weeks post-SBRT. Treatment noted: 15 Gy SBRT to primary tumor, nephrectomy 4 weeks later. The source was blood, collected from a patient whose treatment included radiotherapy and nephrectomy. The receptor source for this set is a man aged 55 to 70 with renal cell carcinoma.

The rearrangement links TRBV28 to TRBJ1-5; 7 positions match TRBD1. J gave up 2 bases and V 5 bases, and 3 bases lay outside the gene matches. CDR1 is MDHEN and CDR2 is SYDVKM in the germline V gene. CDR3 length equals 14 residues. CDR3 residues: CASSTGVGNQPQHF. The CDR3 DNA reads as TGTGCCAGCAGTACAGGGGTTGGCAATCAGCCCCAGCATTTT. The whole variable domain, remainder taken from reference TRBV28 and TRBJ1-5, is DVKVTQSSRYLVKRTGEKVFLECVQDMDHENMFWYRQDPGLGLRLIYFSYDVKMKEKGDIPEGYSVSREKKERFSLILESASTNQTSMYLCASSTGVGNQPQHFGDGTRLSIL.

The chain recombines TRBV27 with TRBJ2-3; 13 nucleotides agree with TRBD2. CDR3 length: 17 residues. The germline V gene has CDR1 MNHEY and CDR2 SMNVEV (reference sequence). The trim removed 7 bases at V and 2 bases at J, leaving 9 bases unmatched. The CDR3 loop reads CASITSGRAENTDTQYF. Written as DNA, the CDR3 is TGTGCCAGCATAACTAGCGGGAGGGCGGAGAACACAGATACGCAGTATTTT.

The rearrangement links TRBV7-2 to TRBJ1-5; D possibly corresponds to TRBD1 (5 bases). Germline CDR1 is SGHTA and CDR2 is FQGNSA. Trimming removed 1 base from V and 0 bases from J, with 19 bases in between. CDR3 length: 19 amino acids. CDR3 bases: TGTGCCAGCAGCTTAGATCATGGGAGAGGGGTTTATAGCAATCAGCCCCAGCATTTT. It translates to CASSLDHGRGVYSNQPQHF.

This chain connects TRBV7-9 to TRBJ2-7; D is perhaps TRBD2 (7 bases). The CDR3 runs to 15 residues. V lost 5 bases and J 3 bases, leaving 17 bases between the germline ends. Looked up from germline, CDR1 is SEHNR and CDR2 is FQNEAQ (reference sequence). The CDR3 protein is CASSPRGGRVYEQYF. CDR3 DNA sequence: TGTGCCAGCAGCCCCCGAGGGGGGAGGGTCTACGAGCAGTACTTC.

The J gene is TRBJ2-2, the V gene TRBV18; 9 bases align to TRBD2. The CDR3 has 16 residues. Germline V gives CDR1 KGHSH, CDR2 LQKENI. V shed 6 bases and J 2 bases; nucleotides not matched to a gene: 7. CDR3 in amino acids: CASSDTGLANTGELFF. The CDR3 DNA reads TGTGCCAGCTCTGACACGGGACTAGCAAACACCGGGGAGCTGTTTTTT.

The chain is built from TRBV4-3 and TRBJ2-2; 13 bases line up with TRBD2. In germline, CDR1 is LGHNA, CDR2 YSLEER. Trimming removed 4 bases from V and 5 bases from J; junction bases left unmatched: 4. CDR3 length: 16 residues. This chain's CDR3 is CASSRGLAGATGELFF. The CDR3, as DNA: TGCGCCAGCAGCCGAGGACTAGCGGGAGCTACCGGGGAGCTGTTTTTT.

The chain employs TRBV4-1 and TRBJ2-1, with TRBD2 matching over 12 bases. Trimming removed 0 bases from V and 0 bases from J; junction bases left unmatched: 9. This CDR3 has 20 residues. Per the germline V gene, CDR1 is MGHRA and CDR2 is YSYEKL. The CDR3 nucleotides are TGCGCCAGCAGCCAAGAGGCTAGCGGGAGGGTCCCTAGCTCCTACAATGAGCAGTTCTTC. It codes for CASSQEASGRVPSSYNEQFF.

The chain is built from TRBV7-9 and TRBJ1-3, with D unresolved. Trimming took off 0 bases at V and 0 bases at J, with 9 bases between the two ends. Germline V CDR1 and CDR2: SEHNR, FQNEAQ (reference sequence). The CDR3 runs to 16 residues. The DNA for the CDR3 is TGTGCCAGCAGCTTAGCGCGACTGTACTCTGGAAACACCATATATTTT. This sequence encodes CASSLARLYSGNTIYF.

The chain is built from TRBV11-3 and TRBJ2-2; D is ambiguous. The CDR3 is 15 amino acids. The ends were cut back, 2 bases at V and 6 bases at J, with 13 bases in the middle. CDR1 is SGHNT, CDR2 YENEEA, per germline. The CDR3 protein is CASSLRNKPAGELFF. In DNA form, the CDR3 reads TGTGCCAGCAGCTTACGTAACAAGCCGGCCGGGGAGCTGTTTTTT.

V gene TRBV19 combines with J gene TRBJ2-1, with D possibly TRBD1 on 6 matching bases. CDR3 length equals 15 residues. Germline lookup yields CDR1 LNHDA and CDR2 SQIVND (reference sequence). V was pared by 6 bases and J by 0 bases, with 12 bases between. The CDR3 nucleotides read TGTGCCAGTAGCCTCCGGGACAACTCCTACAATGAGCAGTTCTTC. Protein sequence: CASSLRDNSYNEQFF.

The rearrangement uses TRBV15 and TRBJ2-2, with TRBD1 as a possible D gene (5 bases). The V gene's germline CDR1 is LNHNV and CDR2 YYDKDF (reference sequence). CDR3 length: 15 amino acids. V was clipped by 0 bases and J by 5 bases, with 10 bases between them. The DNA for the CDR3 is TGTGCCACCAGCAGAGATCTGACAGCAACCGGGGAGCTGTTTTTT. It translates to CATSRDLTATGELFF.

The J gene is TRBJ2-7, the V gene TRBV19, with TRBD2 as a possible D gene (5 bases). Between the trimmed V and J ends, which lost 5 bases and 2 bases, there was a span of 10 bases. The CDR3 runs to 13 residues. The germline V gene encodes CDR1 LNHDA and CDR2 SQIVND (reference sequence). The CDR3 region has the DNA TGTGCCAGTAGTCCCCCGGGGACCTACGAGCAGTACTTC. The encoded protein is CASSPPGTYEQYF.

The CDR3 nucleotides are TGTGCCAGCAGCGTAGACGTCAGGGTGGCAGATACGCAGTATTTT. It is translated as CASSVDVRVADTQYF. The chain uses TRBV9 and TRBJ2-3, with D maybe TRBD1 (5 bases). V dropped 0 bases and J dropped 4 bases, with 12 bases sitting between them. CDR3 length: 15 amino acids. The germline CDR1 and CDR2 sequences are SGDLS and YYNGEE.

This clone was detected a few times. This chain connects TRBV19 to TRBJ1-5, with D perhaps TRBD1 (6 bases). Germline CDR1 reads LNHDA; CDR2 reads SQIVND (reference sequence). The CDR3 runs to 14 residues. With 4 bases removed from V and 4 bases from J, the gap between germline ends came to 11 bases. Here the CDR3 DNA reads TGTGCCAGTAGTAGCGACAGGCGGAATCAGCCCCAGCATTTT. Translation: CASSSDRRNQPQHF.

The chain employs TRBV2 and TRBJ2-3; 8 bases match TRBD1. The germline gives CDR1 SNHLY, CDR2 FYNNEI. V lost 6 bases to trimming and J lost 11 bases; unmatched junction nucleotides: 13. The CDR3 covers 14 residues. CDR3 in DNA: TGTGCCAGCAGGGACAGGGCTCAAGGCCCGAAGCAGTATTTT. This codes for CASRDRAQGPKQYF.

The chain is built from TRBV5-1 and TRBJ2-2, with TRBD2 matching over 8 bases. V was pared by 0 bases and J by 0 bases, with 4 bases of the junction left unmatched. The length of the CDR3 is 17 residues. Germline-derived CDR1 and CDR2 are SGHRS and YFSETQ. DNA of the CDR3: TGCGCCAGCAGCTTGGAAGTCGGGAGGGCGAACACCGGGGAGCTGTTTTTT. Translated: CASSLEVGRANTGELFF.

The DNA for the CDR3 is TGTGCCAGCAGCGCATCTAAAAACACGGATACGCAGTATTTT. Translated: CASSASKNTDTQYF. This chain uses TRBV9 with TRBJ2-3; D uncertain. This CDR3 has 14 amino acids. Germline CDR1 and CDR2: SGDLS and YYNGEE. Trimming removed 3 bases from V and 6 bases from J, with 14 bases in between.

This clone was seen a single time. The gene calls are TRBV10-3 and TRBJ1-1; D not certain. CDR1 is ENHRY, CDR2 SYGVKD, per germline. The ends were cut back, 5 bases at V and 4 bases at J, with 8 bases in the middle. This CDR3 has 12 amino acids. In DNA form, the CDR3 reads TGTGCCATCAGTTTGGGCGGCACTGAAGCTTTCTTT. Encoded protein: CAISLGGTEAFF.

CDR3 in DNA: TGTGCCAGCAGCCGCAGGGCTATCCTCGAGCAGTACTTC. It encodes CASSRRAILEQYF. V and J are TRBV7-8 and TRBJ2-7; D perhaps matches TRBD1 (5 bases). The CDR3 is 13 amino acids. CDR1 and CDR2 from the germline V gene are SGHVS and FQNEAQ. V lost 5 bases to trimming and J lost 6 bases, with 14 bases between them.

The V call is TRBV6-5, the J call TRBJ1-6; D is undetermined. From germline, CDR1 is MNHEY and CDR2 SVGAGI. V dropped 0 bases and J dropped 10 bases, with 4 bases sitting between them. This CDR3 is built from 12 residues. Here the CDR3 reads CASSYSNSPLHF. The CDR3 bases are TGTGCCAGCAGTTACTCGAACTCACCCCTCCACTTT.

V usage is TRBV7-9 and J usage is TRBJ1-2; the D is unclear. This CDR3 is 13 amino acids long. With 3 bases removed from V and 4 bases from J, the gap between germline ends came to 9 bases. Germline V gene lookup returns CDR1 SEHNR and CDR2 FQNEAQ (reference sequence). The CDR3 protein is CASSLYQLYGYTF. In nucleotides, the CDR3 is TGTGCCAGCAGCTTGTATCAGCTCTATGGCTACACCTTC.

This clone was recorded at least ten times. CDR3 nucleotides: TGTGCCAGCAGCGTACTCGGGACAAGCCAGGGCTACACCTTC. Amino acids: CASSVLGTSQGYTF. The rearrangement uses TRBV9 and TRBJ1-2, with TRBD1 as a possible D gene (6 bases). The CDR3 contains 14 residues. V gave up 1 base and J gave up 8 bases, with 15 bases separating them. CDR1 is SGDLS and CDR2 is YYNGEE in the germline V gene. The full variable domain, its missing parts supplied by reference TRBV9 and TRBJ1-2, is DSGVTQTPKHLITATGQRVTLRCSPRSGDLSVYWYQQSLDQGLQFLIQYYNGEERAKGNILERFSAQQFPDLHSELNLSSLELGDSALYFCASSVLGTSQGYTFGSGTRLTVV.

This chain uses TRBV30 with TRBJ2-7; 9 nucleotides match TRBD1. CDR1 is GTSNPN, CDR2 SVGIG, per germline (reference sequence). The CDR3 is made up of 15 amino acids. The V gene end was trimmed by 3 bases and the J gene end by 0 bases; junction bases not matched to a gene: 6. The CDR3 spells CAWRRGQGSSYEQYF. For the CDR3, the DNA is TGTGCCTGGAGGAGAGGACAGGGGAGCTCCTACGAGCAGTACTTC.

This clone has just one count. The chain carries TRBV5-6 and TRBJ2-3; D possibly uses TRBD1 or TRBD2 (6 bases each). Trimming removed 5 bases at V and 10 bases at J, with 23 bases between. This CDR3 is 15 amino acids long. Germline lookup yields CDR1 SGHDT and CDR2 YYEEEE. The CDR3, as DNA: TGTGCCAGCAGTATCTCGGGGGCGCAGACCCCCCCGCAGTATTTT. Translated: CASSISGAQTPPQYF.

The gene calls are TRBV5-1 and TRBJ2-7, with 7 bases fitting TRBD2. The CDR3 runs 15 residues. The V gene's germline CDR1 is SGHRS and CDR2 YFSETQ. V was clipped by 0 bases and J by 3 bases; unmatched bases: 6. CDR3 loop: CASSLELAEHYEQYF. The CDR3 DNA reads as TGCGCCAGCAGCTTGGAGCTAGCGGAGCACTACGAGCAGTACTTC.

This clone came up a few times. The gene calls are TRBV4-1 and TRBJ1-1; possible D gene TRBD1, 6 bases. Trimming took 6 bases from V and 6 from J, leaving 17 bases between them. The CDR3 runs to 14 residues. From germline, CDR1 is MGHRA and CDR2 YSYEKL. This CDR3 reads CASRTPRQEAEAFF. In DNA form, the CDR3 reads TGCGCCAGCAGAACGCCACGACAGGAGGCTGAAGCTTTCTTT.

The rearrangement uses TRBV7-7 and TRBJ2-3, with TRBD2 matching over 9 bases. The CDR3 is 15 residues long. The germline V gene encodes CDR1 SSHAT and CDR2 FNYEAQ (reference sequence). J was trimmed by 5 bases and V by 0 bases; bases with no gene match: 3. CDR3 bases: TGTGCCAGCAGCTTAGCTAGCGGGAGAGGAGATACGCAGTATTTT. This gives the protein CASSLASGRGDTQYF.

The chain employs TRBV29-1 and TRBJ2-5, with D hard to call. Per the germline V gene, CDR1 is SQVTM and CDR2 is ANQGSEA. CDR3 length equals 13 residues. V lost 3 bases and J 5 bases, leaving 13 bases between the germline ends. CDR3 DNA: TGCAGCGTTGACTCGGTCTATTCGGAGACCCAGTACTTC. It codes for CSVDSVYSETQYF. The variable domain in full, with the rest retrieved from reference TRBV29-1 and TRBJ2-5, is SAVISQKPSRDICQRGTSLTIQCQVDSQVTMMFWYRQQPGQSLTLIATANQGSEATYESGFVIDKFPISRPNLTFSTLTVSNMSPEDSSIYLCSVDSVYSETQYFGPGTRLLVL.

In this sample, this clone turned up once. The gene calls are TRBV6-6 and TRBJ2-7; the D is unclear. V was cut by 7 bases and J by 2 bases, with 15 bases left in between. CDR3 size: 14 residues. Looked up from germline, CDR1 is MNHNY and CDR2 is SVGAGI (reference sequence). This CDR3 reads CASIDAKIPYEQYF. CDR3 in DNA: TGTGCCAGCATCGACGCAAAGATCCCCTACGAGCAGTACTTC.

In this sample, this clone turned up once. The CDR3 is CASSQDSPLHF. In DNA form, the CDR3 reads TGCGCCAGCAGCCAAGATTCACCCCTCCACTTT. The chain uses TRBV4-3 and TRBJ1-6, with D uncertain. The V gene lost 0 bases and the J gene lost 9 bases, with 0 bases spanning the gap. Germline V gene lookup returns CDR1 LGHNA and CDR2 YSLEER. This CDR3 is 11 amino acids long.

The chain combines TRBV7-2 with TRBJ2-1, with 7 nucleotides matching TRBD2. V trimming: 5 bases; J trimming: 6 bases; junction bases outside the gene matches: 7. The CDR3 has 14 residues. Germline CDR1 and CDR2: SGHTA and FQGNSA. The CDR3 DNA sequence: TGTGCCAGCAGCACCGGGACTATTCGCAATGAGCAGTTCTTC. Amino acids: CASSTGTIRNEQFF. The whole variable domain, filled in from reference TRBV7-2 and TRBJ2-1, reads GAGVSQSPSNKVTEKGKDVELRCDPISGHTALYWYRQSLGQGLEFLIYFQGNSAPDKSGLPSDRFSAERTGGSVSTLTIQRTQQEDSAVYLCASSTGTIRNEQFFGPGTRLTVL.

V is TRBV28 and J is TRBJ2-7; D not resolved. This CDR3 region has 11 residues. The ends were cut back, 4 bases at V and 9 bases at J, with 10 bases in the middle. CDR1 and CDR2 from the germline V gene are MDHEN and SYDVKM. This CDR3 reads CASSSQLGQYF. The CDR3 bases are TGTGCCAGCAGTTCCCAGCTCGGGCAGTACTTC. The complete variable domain, with remaining parts taken from reference TRBV28 and TRBJ2-7, reads DVKVTQSSRYLVKRTGEKVFLECVQDMDHENMFWYRQDPGLGLRLIYFSYDVKMKEKGDIPEGYSVSREKKERFSLILESASTNQTSMYLCASSSQLGQYFGPGTRLTVT.